The 14 T cell receptor beta chains below all came from one sample that was sequenced in a study of T cell responses to AZD1222 COVID-19 vaccine. The method was immunoSEQ multiplex PCR; TCRdb's version includes in-frame clones alone and lacks a portion of them. The data hold over 150,000 clones, with roughly nine tenths observed a single time. Sequenced material: peripheral blood, taken on day 0 of AZD1222 vaccination. These receptors were taken from an adult in good health.

The V call is TRBV6-6, the J call TRBJ1-6; TRBD1 matches at 9 bases. There are 15 residues in the CDR3. In germline, CDR1 is MNHNY, CDR2 SVGAGI (reference sequence). The V segment lost 2 bases and the J segment 8 bases; nucleotides outside the gene matches: 4. In nucleotides, the CDR3 is TGTGCCAGCAGTTACGGGACAGGGATCGATTCACCCCTCCACTTT. Protein sequence: CASSYGTGIDSPLHF.

This clone was observed a single time. V is TRBV2 and J is TRBJ1-5, with 8 bases identical to TRBD1. Per the germline V gene, CDR1 is SNHLY and CDR2 is FYNNEI. This CDR3 is built from 15 residues. J lost 11 bases, V lost 5 bases, and 14 bases had no gene match. CDR3 in DNA: TGTGCCAGCAGTCAGGGAGGACAGGGCGTTGGAACCCAGCATTTT. Residues: CASSQGGQGVGTQHF. Supplemented by reference TRBV2 and TRBJ1-5, the full variable domain reads EPEVTQTPSHQVTQMGQEVILRCVPISNHLYFYWYRQILGQKVEFLVSFYNNEISEKSEIFDDQFSVERPDGSNFTLKIRSTKLEDSAMYFCASSQGGQGVGTQHFGDGTRLSIL.

The rearrangement uses TRBV7-9 and TRBJ1-5; the D is unclear. This CDR3 is 15 amino acids long. Germline values: CDR1 SEHNR, CDR2 FQNEAQ (reference sequence). Deletions cut 1 base from V and 5 bases from J, with 12 bases between. CDR3 protein: CASSLVARLDQPQHF. CDR3 DNA: TGTGCCAGCAGCTTAGTGGCGAGGTTAGATCAGCCCCAGCATTTT.

The V and J genes are TRBV24-1 and TRBJ1-4; tentatively, D is TRBD1 (5 bases). Trimming cost V 4 bases and J 6 bases, with 14 bases left between them. CDR1 KGHDR and CDR2 SFDVKD come from the germline V gene. The CDR3 has 15 amino acids. CDR3 amino acids: CATSDGTWGYEKLFF. The CDR3, as DNA: TGTGCCACCAGTGACGGGACCTGGGGGTATGAAAAACTGTTTTTT.

This clone was detected only once. DNA of the CDR3: TGTGCCAGCAGCTTAGATCAGGGTATAGCTTACGAGCAGTACGTC. Its translation: CASSLDQGIAYEQYV. The chain couples TRBV11-2 to TRBJ2-7; perhaps TRBD1 as D (5 bases). Trimming left V 0 bases short and J 4 bases short, with 13 bases between. The CDR3 has 15 amino acids. The germline gives CDR1 SGHAT, CDR2 FQNNGV.

This chain connects TRBV27 to TRBJ1-2; D remains ambiguous. Germline CDR1 is MNHEY and CDR2 is SMNVEV (reference sequence). Trimming pared 4 bases from V and 7 bases from J, leaving 13 bases between. The CDR3 is made up of 13 amino acids. CDR3 in amino acids: CASSSKNSIGYTF. The CDR3 DNA sequence: TGTGCCAGCAGTTCAAAAAACAGTATTGGCTACACCTTC.

The chain combines TRBV2 with TRBJ2-7; 9 positions match TRBD1. Per germline, CDR1 SNHLY and CDR2 FYNNEI. Trimming cost V 6 bases and J 3 bases; bases outside gene matches: 15. This CDR3 region has 17 residues. The CDR3 DNA is TGTGCCAGCAGCCTCTCACCGGTACAGGGGGCTGGCTACGAGCAGTACGTC. It yields the protein CASSLSPVQGAGYEQYV.

This clone was recorded only once. The V and J genes are TRBV7-3 and TRBJ2-3; D remains ambiguous. The CDR3 sequence is 13 residues long. Trimming cost V 4 bases and J 1 base, with 6 bases left between them. Germline CDR1 reads SGHTA; CDR2 reads FQGTGA. For the CDR3, the DNA is TGTGCCAGCAGCTCCCAGGGCACAGATACGCAGTATTTT. It codes for CASSSQGTDTQYF. Full variable domain (outside the CDR3, taken from reference TRBV7-3 and TRBJ2-3): GAGVSQTPSNKVTEKGKYVELRCDPISGHTALYWYRQSLGQGPEFLIYFQGTGAADDSGLPNDRFFAVRPEGSVSTLKIQRTERGDSAVYLCASSSQGTDTQYFGPGTRLTVL.

The J gene is TRBJ2-1, the V gene TRBV4-3; D is possibly TRBD2 (6 bases). The CDR3 covers 15 residues. Germline CDR1 LGHNA, CDR2 YSLEER. Trimming stripped 2 bases from V and 8 bases from J, with 16 bases between. The CDR3 bases are TGCGCCAGCAGCCAATCGGCTGGGGGAGGTGATGAGCAGTTCTTC. Amino acid sequence: CASSQSAGGGDEQFF.

Notes on this clone: Other DNA sequences within the sample encode an identical CDR3. This sequence joins TRBV2 and TRBJ1-4; D unclear. V was trimmed by 6 bases and J by 5 bases, leaving 4 bases between them. The CDR3 contains 11 residues. CDR1 and CDR2 (germline): SNHLY, FYNNEI. For the CDR3, the DNA is TGTGCCAGCAGAGCGAATGAAAAACTGTTTTTT. It specifies CASRANEKLFF. Full variable domain (missing parts from reference TRBV2 and TRBJ1-4): EPEVTQTPSHQVTQMGQEVILRCVPISNHLYFYWYRQILGQKVEFLVSFYNNEISEKSEIFDDQFSVERPDGSNFTLKIRSTKLEDSAMYFCASRANEKLFFGSGTQLSVL.

The chain uses TRBV5-6 and TRBJ2-1, with unresolved D. V lost 4 bases to trimming and J lost 9 bases, with 11 bases between them. This CDR3 region has 12 residues. The germline V gene encodes CDR1 SGHDT and CDR2 YYEEEE. CDR3 loop: CASSRQLSEQFF. In nucleotides, the CDR3 is TGTGCCAGCAGCAGACAACTTAGTGAGCAGTTCTTC.

This chain uses TRBV7-3 with TRBJ2-1, with 15 positions matching TRBD2. The germline V gene encodes CDR1 SGHTA and CDR2 FQGTGA. V gave up 5 bases and J gave up 9 bases; unmatched junction bases: 14. This CDR3 region has 18 residues. CDR3 DNA sequence: TGTGCCAGCAGCAAACAGGGGACTAGCGGGGGGTTATTTAGTGAGCAGTTCTTC. It translates to CASSKQGTSGGLFSEQFF.

The rearrangement uses TRBV18 and TRBJ1-2; D is perhaps TRBD1 (5 bases). Trimming removed 0 bases from V and 8 bases from J, with 10 bases in between. This CDR3 has 13 amino acids. The germline CDR1 and CDR2 sequences are KGHSH and LQKENI. CDR3 in DNA: TGTGCCAGCTCACCACCAGGGGCGCCGGGCTACACCTTC. The encoded protein is CASSPPGAPGYTF.

The chain is built from TRBV4-3 and TRBJ1-4, with D hard to call. Germline V gene lookup returns CDR1 LGHNA and CDR2 YSLEER. Trimming cost V 5 bases and J 11 bases, with 9 bases left between them. CDR3 length: 11 amino acids. CDR3 residues: CASSGSGKLFF. For the CDR3, the DNA is TGCGCCAGCAGCGGAAGTGGCAAACTGTTTTTT.